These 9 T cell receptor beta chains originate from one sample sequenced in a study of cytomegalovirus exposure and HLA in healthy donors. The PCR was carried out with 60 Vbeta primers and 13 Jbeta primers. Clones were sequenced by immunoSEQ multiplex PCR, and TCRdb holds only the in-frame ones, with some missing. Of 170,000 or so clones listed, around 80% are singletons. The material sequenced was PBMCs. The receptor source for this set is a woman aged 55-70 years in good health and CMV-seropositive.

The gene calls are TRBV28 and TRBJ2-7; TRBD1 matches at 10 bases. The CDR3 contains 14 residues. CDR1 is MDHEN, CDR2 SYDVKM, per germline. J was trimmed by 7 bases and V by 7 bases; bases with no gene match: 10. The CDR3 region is CASTLGGQGREQYF. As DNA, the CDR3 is TGTGCCAGCACCCTAGGGGGACAGGGGAGAGAGCAGTACTTC.

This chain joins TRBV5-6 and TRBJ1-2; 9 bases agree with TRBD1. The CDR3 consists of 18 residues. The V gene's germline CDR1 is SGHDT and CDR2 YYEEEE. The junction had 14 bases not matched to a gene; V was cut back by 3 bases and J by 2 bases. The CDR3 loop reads CASSSYPGQGTLNYGYTF. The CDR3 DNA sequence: TGTGCCAGCAGCTCGTATCCGGGACAGGGAACCCTAAACTATGGCTACACCTTC.

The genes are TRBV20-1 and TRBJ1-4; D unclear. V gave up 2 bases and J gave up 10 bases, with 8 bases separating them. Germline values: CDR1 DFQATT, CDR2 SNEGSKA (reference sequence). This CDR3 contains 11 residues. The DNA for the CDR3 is TGCAGTGCTAGAAGGGAGGTAAAACTGTTTTTT. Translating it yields CSARREVKLFF.

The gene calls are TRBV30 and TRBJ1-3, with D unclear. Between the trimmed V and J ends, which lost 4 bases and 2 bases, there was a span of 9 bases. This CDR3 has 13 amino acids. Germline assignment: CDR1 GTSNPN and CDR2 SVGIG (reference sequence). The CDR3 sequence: CAWIVTAGNTIYF. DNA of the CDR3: TGTGCCTGGATAGTCACCGCTGGAAACACCATATATTTT.

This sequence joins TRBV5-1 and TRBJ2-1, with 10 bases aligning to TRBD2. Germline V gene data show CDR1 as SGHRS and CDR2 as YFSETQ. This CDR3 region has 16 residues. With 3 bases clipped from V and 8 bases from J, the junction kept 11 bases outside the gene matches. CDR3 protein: CASSSIRAGGPHEQFF. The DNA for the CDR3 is TGCGCCAGCAGCTCCATCCGAGCGGGGGGGCCCCATGAGCAGTTCTTC.

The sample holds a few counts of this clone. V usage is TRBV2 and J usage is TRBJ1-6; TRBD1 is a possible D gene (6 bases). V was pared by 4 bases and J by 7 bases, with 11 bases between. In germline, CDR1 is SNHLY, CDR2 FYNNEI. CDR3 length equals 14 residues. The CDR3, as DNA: TGTGCCAGCAGTGTCAGGGGAATGAATTCACCCCTCCACTTT. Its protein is CASSVRGMNSPLHF.

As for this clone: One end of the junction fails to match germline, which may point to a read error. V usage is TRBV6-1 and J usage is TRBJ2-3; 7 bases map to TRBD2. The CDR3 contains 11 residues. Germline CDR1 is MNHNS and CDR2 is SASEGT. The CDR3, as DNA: TGTGCCAGCAGTGAAGCGGCGGGAGTTGATTTT. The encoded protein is CASSEAAGVDF.

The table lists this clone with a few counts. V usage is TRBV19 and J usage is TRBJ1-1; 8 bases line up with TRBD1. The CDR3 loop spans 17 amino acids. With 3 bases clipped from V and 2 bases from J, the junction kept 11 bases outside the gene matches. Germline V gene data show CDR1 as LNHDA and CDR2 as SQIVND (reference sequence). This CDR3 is CASSMRTGWLSNTEAFF. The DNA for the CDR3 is TGTGCCAGTAGTATGCGGACAGGGTGGTTGTCAAACACTGAAGCTTTCTTT.

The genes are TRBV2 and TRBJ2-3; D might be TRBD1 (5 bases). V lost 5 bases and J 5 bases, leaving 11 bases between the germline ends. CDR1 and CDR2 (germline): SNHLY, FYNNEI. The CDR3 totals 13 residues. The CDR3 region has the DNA TGTGCCAGCAGTCCCCAAAGGGGAGATACGCAGTATTTT. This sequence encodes CASSPQRGDTQYF.